The sequence of this T cell receptor beta chain was determined in a study of vaccination and CD4 T cells after COVID-19. The treatment: roughly 11-day PBMC culture with coronavirus spike peptide pools or control peptides (ViraFEST assay). CD4+ T cells of the unexposed donor were collected before the COVID-19 pandemic (2011-2018). Over 1.5 million PBMCs went into each well for culture with 9.5 to 10 IU/ml IL-2 and 10 ug/ml peptide pools. With the Oncomine TCR Beta short-read assay, DNA from cultured CD4+ T cells was sequenced. The source of extracted genomic DNA was cultured CD4+ T cells. MiXCR was run by TCRdb on the PCR reads, yielding one entry per CDR3 protein. The profile covers about 9,900 distinct CDR3 sequences, with 34% appearing a single time and about 31% taken by the ten largest. Germline values: CDR1 ENHRY, CDR2 SYGVKD. This CDR3 contains 13 residues. Deletions cut 6 bases from V and 4 bases from J, with 11 bases between.

In the case of this clonotype: The antigen remains undetermined.

This clonotype was obtained from a human donor in good health. V gene TRBV10-3 combines with J gene TRBJ2-3, with TRBD1 as a possible D gene (6 bases). The sequenced sample was CD4+ T cells from blood, cultured in vitro. The CDR3 is CAIRRQGPDTQYF. Written as DNA, the CDR3 is TGTGCCATCAGAAGGCAGGGGCCAGATACGCAGTATTTT.